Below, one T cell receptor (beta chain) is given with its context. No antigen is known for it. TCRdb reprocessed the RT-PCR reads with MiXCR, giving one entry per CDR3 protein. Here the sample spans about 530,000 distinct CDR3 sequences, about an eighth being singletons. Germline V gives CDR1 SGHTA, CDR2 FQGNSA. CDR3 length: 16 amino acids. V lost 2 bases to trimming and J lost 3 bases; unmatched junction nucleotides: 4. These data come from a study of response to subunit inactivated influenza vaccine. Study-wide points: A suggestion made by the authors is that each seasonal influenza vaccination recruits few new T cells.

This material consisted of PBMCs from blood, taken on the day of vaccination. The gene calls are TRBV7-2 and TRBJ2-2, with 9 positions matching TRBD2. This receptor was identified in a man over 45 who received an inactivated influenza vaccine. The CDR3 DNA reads TGTGCCAGCAGCTTAACAGCGGGGGGCTACACCGGGGAGCTGTTTTTT. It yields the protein CASSLTAGGYTGELFF. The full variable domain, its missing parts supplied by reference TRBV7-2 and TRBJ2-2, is GAGVSQSPSNKVTEKGKDVELRCDPISGHTALYWYRQSLGQGLEFLIYFQGNSAPDKSGLPSDRFSAERTGGSVSTLTIQRTQQEDSAVYLCASSLTAGGYTGELFFGEGSRLTVL.